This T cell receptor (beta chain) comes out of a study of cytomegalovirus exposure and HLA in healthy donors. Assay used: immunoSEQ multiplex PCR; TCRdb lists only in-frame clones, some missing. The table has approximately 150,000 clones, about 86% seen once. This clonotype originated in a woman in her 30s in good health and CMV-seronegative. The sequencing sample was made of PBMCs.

The chain's CDR3 is CASTIGALAKNIQYF. The CDR3 bases are TGTGCCAGCACAATAGGGGCTCTAGCCAAAAACATTCAGTACTTC. This chain joins TRBV2 and TRBJ2-4; D possibly corresponds to TRBD1 (5 bases). Trimming took 7 bases from V and 0 from J, leaving 13 bases between them. The CDR3 sequence is 15 residues long. CDR1 is SNHLY and CDR2 is FYNNEI in the germline V gene.